Presented here are 20 T cell receptor beta chains from one specimen sequenced in a study of T cell changes during pregnancy in multiple sclerosis. Using immunoSEQ multiplex PCR, the repertoire was profiled, and TCRdb retains in-frame clones only, with some absent. Here the sample spans tens of thousands of clones, roughly 90% being singletons. Sequenced material: peripheral blood, taken in the first trimester of pregnancy. The receptors stem from a female donor in good health, enrolled as a control in a pregnancy study.

V usage is TRBV28 and J usage is TRBJ2-6; D might be TRBD1 (5 bases). Germline CDR1 MDHEN, CDR2 SYDVKM. The CDR3 is 15 residues long. Deletions cut 7 bases from V and 2 bases from J, with 12 bases between. The CDR3 coding sequence is TGTGCCAGCACCACCCAGGGAACTGGGGCCAACGTCCTGACTTTC. Translation gives CASTTQGTGANVLTF.

V usage is TRBV18 and J usage is TRBJ1-5, with D perhaps TRBD1 (5 bases). Germline V gene sequence: CDR1 KGHSH, CDR2 LQKENI. The CDR3 consists of 16 residues. Trimming removed 6 bases at V and 0 bases at J, with 15 bases between. CDR3 sequence: CASSIQGSGSNQPQHF. The CDR3 nucleotides read TGTGCCAGCTCGATCCAGGGTTCCGGTAGCAATCAGCCCCAGCATTTT.

The CDR3 nucleotides are TGTGCCAGCAGCTTTACGGGGCTAGCGGGAGATGCGAACACCGGGGAGCTGTTTTTT. This sequence encodes CASSFTGLAGDANTGELFF. The chain is built from TRBV7-8 and TRBJ2-2; TRBD2 aligns across 10 bases. The ends lost 3 bases at V and 0 bases at J; junction bases unmatched: 10. The CDR3 is 19 amino acids. CDR1 is SGHVS, CDR2 FQNEAQ, per germline.

The J gene is TRBJ2-3, the V gene TRBV18, with a weak D call TRBD2 (5 bases). CDR1 and CDR2 from the germline V gene are KGHSH and LQKENI. There are 15 residues in the CDR3. V shed 2 bases and J shed 0 bases, with 9 bases lying between them. CDR3 coding DNA: TGTGCCAGCTCACCAAGGGCGGGTAGCACAGATACGCAGTATTTT. It translates to CASSPRAGSTDTQYF.

The V call is TRBV27, the J call TRBJ1-1, with D maybe TRBD1 (6 bases). Trimming shortened V by 1 base and J by 0 bases, and 9 bases separated the two germline ends. The CDR3 runs 15 residues. Germline CDR1 MNHEY, CDR2 SMNVEV (reference sequence). The CDR3 DNA reads as TGTGCCAGCAGTTTATACGGACAGCTGAACACTGAAGCTTTCTTT. Translation: CASSLYGQLNTEAFF.

The chain uses TRBV9 and TRBJ2-2, with 8 nucleotides matching TRBD1. Germline V gene sequence: CDR1 SGDLS, CDR2 YYNGEE. V dropped 3 bases and J dropped 4; count of bases not matched to a gene: 8. CDR3 length equals 16 residues. CDR3 amino acids: CASSASRQGLTGELFF. CDR3 coding DNA: TGTGCCAGCAGCGCATCGAGACAGGGGCTCACCGGGGAGCTGTTTTTT.

The chain recombines TRBV5-1 with TRBJ1-1, with D possibly being TRBD1 (6 bases). Trimming took off 4 bases at V and 3 bases at J, with 10 bases between the two ends. The germline gives CDR1 SGHRS, CDR2 YFSETQ. The CDR3 is 13 amino acids. CDR3: CASSVTGHTEAFF. Written as DNA, the CDR3 is TGCGCCAGCAGCGTCACAGGGCACACTGAAGCTTTCTTT.

V and J are TRBV30 and TRBJ1-5; maybe TRBD1 (6 bases). The germline CDR1 and CDR2 sequences are GTSNPN and SVGIG (reference sequence). CDR3 size: 15 residues. Trimming stripped 1 base from V and 7 bases from J, with 17 bases between. The CDR3 DNA reads as TGTGCCTGGAGTGCGGGACACCACCCGCAGCAGCCCCAGCATTTT. Amino acid sequence: CAWSAGHHPQQPQHF. Filled out from reference TRBV30 and TRBJ1-5, the complete variable domain reads SQTIHQWPATLVQPVGSPLSLECTVEGTSNPNLYWYRQAAGRGLQLLFYSVGIGQISSEVPQNLSASRPQDRQFILSSKKLLLSDSGFYLCAWSAGHHPQQPQHFGDGTRLSIL.

V gene TRBV6-5 combines with J gene TRBJ2-7; 9 nucleotides agree with TRBD2. The CDR3 is 13 amino acids. The germline V gene encodes CDR1 MNHEY and CDR2 SVGAGI. Trimming took 10 bases from V and 1 from J; bases not matched to a gene: 5. Here the CDR3 reads CATSGGLSYEQYF. In DNA form, the CDR3 reads TGTGCCACCAGCGGGGGGCTTTCCTACGAGCAGTACTTC.

The chain carries TRBV5-4 and TRBJ2-7, with 8 nucleotides matching TRBD2. V shed 0 bases and J 2 bases; nucleotides not matched to a gene: 1. The CDR3 is 14 residues long. Germline V lookup: CDR1 SGHNT, CDR2 YYREEE (reference sequence). CDR3 amino acids: CASSLAGGTYEQYF. CDR3 in DNA: TGTGCCAGCAGCTTGGCGGGGGGGACCTACGAGCAGTACTTC.

This chain links TRBV14 with TRBJ1-1; a weak D match, TRBD1 (6 bases). The V gene's germline CDR1 is SGHDN and CDR2 FVKESK. The ends were cut back, 6 bases at V and 3 bases at J, with 11 bases in the middle. The CDR3 consists of 13 residues. The CDR3 nucleotides are TGTGCCAGCAGTAAACAGGGATACACTGAAGCTTTCTTT. The encoded protein is CASSKQGYTEAFF.

The chain links TRBV19 to TRBJ2-7; 10 nucleotides agree with TRBD1. Germline CDR1 is LNHDA and CDR2 is SQIVND (reference sequence). The J segment lost 0 bases and the V segment lost 5 bases, leaving 4 bases of the junction unmatched. The CDR3 has 15 residues. The CDR3 DNA reads TGTGCCAGTAGTCGGAGGACAGGGGGCTCCTACGAGCAGTACTTC. It yields the protein CASSRRTGGSYEQYF.

The chain links TRBV4-3 to TRBJ1-1; D gene ambiguous. V lost 0 bases and J 4 bases, leaving 12 bases between the germline ends. The CDR3 extends over 15 amino acids. The germline V gene has CDR1 LGHNA and CDR2 YSLEER. CDR3 residues: CASSQDTSAGTEAFF. In DNA form, the CDR3 reads TGCGCCAGCAGCCAAGATACATCGGCAGGCACTGAAGCTTTCTTT.

The rearrangement joins TRBV7-9 to TRBJ1-2; tentatively, D is TRBD1 (5 bases). Germline CDR1 and CDR2: SEHNR and FQNEAQ (reference sequence). Trimming cost V 8 bases and J 4 bases, with 14 bases left between them. The CDR3 has 13 residues. This chain's CDR3 is CASSQGLGYGYTF. The DNA of the CDR3 is TGTGCCAGCTCCCAGGGTCTAGGCTATGGCTACACCTTC.

The sample holds one count of this clone. This chain uses TRBV4-1 with TRBJ2-3; the match to TRBD2 covers 10 bases. V lost 6 bases, J lost 4 bases, and 7 bases stayed unmatched. The CDR3 loop spans 15 amino acids. Germline V gene data show CDR1 as MGHRA and CDR2 as YSYEKL. In DNA form, the CDR3 reads TGCGCCAGCAGAAAGATAGCGGGGGGCGCAGATACGCAGTATTTT. It specifies CASRKIAGGADTQYF.

The chain links TRBV9 to TRBJ1-3; D gene unclear. Germline V CDR1 and CDR2: SGDLS, YYNGEE. V lost 0 bases and J lost 0, with 4 bases in between. CDR3 size: 14 residues. The CDR3 spells CASSVGLSGNTIYF. DNA of the CDR3: TGTGCCAGCAGCGTAGGGCTCTCTGGAAACACCATATATTTT.

The chain has TRBV7-6 and TRBJ2-3; 7 bases line up with TRBD1. CDR1 and CDR2 (germline): SGHVS, FNYEAQ. The CDR3 is made up of 16 amino acids. Trimming removed 5 bases from V and 6 bases from J; junction bases left unmatched: 14. Here the CDR3 DNA reads TGTGCCAGCAGCCCCAACAGGAGAGGGGGCGCCGATACGCAGTATTTT. It codes for CASSPNRRGGADTQYF.

This chain uses TRBV13 with TRBJ2-6; a possible D gene is TRBD1 (6 bases). This CDR3 comprises 14 residues. With 3 bases removed from V and 6 bases from J, the gap between germline ends came to 9 bases. CDR1 and CDR2 from the germline V gene are PRHDT and FYEKMQ (reference sequence). CDR3 nucleotide sequence: TGTGCCAGCAGCTTGAAGGGGGTGGCCAACGTCCTGACTTTC. Protein product: CASSLKGVANVLTF.

The chain couples TRBV5-6 to TRBJ1-1; D is uncertain. This CDR3 contains 14 residues. Trimming left V 0 bases short and J 10 bases short, with 16 bases between. The germline gives CDR1 SGHDT, CDR2 YYEEEE. The CDR3 bases are TGTGCCAGCAGCTTGGGGGTAACGGGGTCAAGAGCTTTCTTT. Translation gives CASSLGVTGSRAFF.

A single count supports this clone. The rearrangement links TRBV5-1 to TRBJ1-1, with D possibly being TRBD1 (6 bases). Trimming removed 0 bases from V and 0 bases from J, with 9 bases in between. CDR3 length equals 15 residues. Germline values: CDR1 SGHRS, CDR2 YFSETQ. The chain's CDR3 is CASSLAKGVNTEAFF. The CDR3 nucleotides read TGCGCCAGCAGCTTGGCAAAGGGGGTGAACACTGAAGCTTTCTTT.